This T cell receptor (beta chain) emerged from a study of T-cell memory formation after mild COVID-19. Study background: Largely, the TCR clusters proved donor specific.

This clonotype was seen a handful of times. The antigen remains undetermined. Findings and limits, study-wide: Whether day 37 second-wave clones are SARS-CoV-2-specific was not confirmed.

TCRdb re-called the 5' RACE reads with MiXCR, one entry per CDR3 protein. Here the sample spans 470,000 or so distinct CDR3 sequences, approximately 18% being singletons. Trimming took 0 bases from V and 2 from J; bases not matched to a gene: 6. Per germline, CDR1 SGHDT and CDR2 YYEEEE. The CDR3 is 16 residues long. The V and J genes are TRBV5-6 and TRBJ2-3, with 7 bases fitting TRBD2. Sequenced material: PBMCs or a T cell subset sorted from them (not recorded which). The TCR comes from an adult woman who had mild COVID-19 (a few samples of this study predate the infection). Cell type and time point are not known. The CDR3, as DNA: TGTGCCAGCAGCTTGGTCCCTAGCGGCTACACAGATACGCAGTATTTT. This sequence encodes CASSLVPSGYTDTQYF.